This TCR beta chain is drawn from a study of blood T cell repertoires in COVID-19 (dated by TCRdb to 2020 to 2022). A note on the overall study: Collaborator samples came from the United States, Italy and Spain and covered acute and convalescent phases of COVID-19. Nearly every sample came with metadata listing a de-identified subject ID, COVID-19 status, age in years and sex. The material from the prospective study consisted of cDNA or gDNA derived from T cells, B-cell-depleted T cells, or PBMCs. The repertoires were released in a freely available public database intended as a resource for research on the immune response to SARS-CoV-2. Deeply sampled blood TCRbeta repertoires from subjects exposed to, actively infected with, or recovered from COVID-19 were included in the dataset. Samples were obtained from the ongoing ImmuneRACE study (first 160 participants) and from 1,254 subjects provided by 6 global collaborators. Where HLA class I and class II types were available, the types were taken from metadata supplied by the sample provider, not from assay-based typing.

General findings and caveats noted by the study authors: How much clinical and demographic metadata was included differed by source and by participant, and the metadata was provided uncurated.

TCRbeta CDR3 regions were amplified from genomic DNA by means of the immunoSEQ Assay, a bias-controlled multiplex PCR. For the original study's pipeline: The number of nucleated cells in each sample was estimated from the amplification of reference gene primers within the assay. Sequence reads were collapsed and filtered to measure the absolute abundance of every unique TCRbeta CDR3 rearrangement. For each sample, productive Simpson clonality was calculated as the square root of Simpson's diversity index over productive rearrangements. In its TCRdb copy, this immuneACCESS table keeps in-frame sequences only and misses some clones. Where compared with another copy, unresolved V genes explain less than half of these, and the others have no known cause. Clone size and V and J calls were adopted from that table, with D and trimming inferred from the DNA. The sample table holds about 260,000 clones, of which over 75% were seen once. The ten largest make up 0.7% of the sample.

CDR1 and CDR2 are read off the germline V gene as MNHEY and SVGEGT. V and J are trimmed by 4 bases and 3 bases, and the gene matches miss 6 bases of the junction. The CDR3, from cysteine to phenylalanine, totals 14 residues. CDR3 DNA is the only sequence kept; it has 42 bases, read in frame from the first base. Whole blood was collected in K2EDTA tubes by collaborating institutions according to the institutions' own protocols. Collaborator samples were shipped for TCRbeta analysis as frozen whole blood, isolated PBMCs, or DNA extracted from either sample type. In regard to this clone: The specificity of this receptor is unknown. No per-base quality is available; no much larger clone lies one base away.

The receptor chain draws on TRBV6-2 or TRBV6-3 and TRBJ2-7; 7 bases in between match TRBD1. Input material: peripheral blood. The source of this sequence is a human donor in a cohort sampled during active COVID-19. The CDR3 reads CASSWTGLSYEQYF. The bases are TGTGCCAGCAGTTGGACAGGTCTAAGCTACGAGCAGTACTTC.